The 20 T cell receptor beta chains presented below share a single source sample, sequenced in a study of metastatic and nonmetastatic thyroid tumors. Patients were all untreated before their thyroid surgery. Via MiXCR, TCRdb re-called the PCR reads. The data contain about 19,000 clones, approximately 37% of them singletons. The sequenced material came from tumor tissue. All receptors derive from a female donor with papillary thyroid cancer or a benign thyroid nodule (not recorded which). Some clones in this sample may be carry-over from other donors' samples.

This clone occurred a few times. The CDR3 DNA sequence: TGTGCCAGCAGGAGGACAGGAGCAAGCACAGATACGCAGTATTTT. Its protein product is CASRRTGASTDTQYF. The gene calls are TRBV27 and TRBJ2-3; TRBD1 matches at 7 bases. The V and J ends lost 6 bases and 0 bases, in that order; junction bases with no gene match: 6. Germline V gene data show CDR1 as MNHEY and CDR2 as SMNVEV (reference sequence). CDR3 length: 15 residues.

This clone is labeled as medium-sized. This may come from a read error, since a much larger clone is one base off. The chain uses TRBV6-2 or TRBV6-3 and TRBJ2-7; no clear D gene. CDR1 is MNHEY, CDR2 SVGEGT, per germline. The CDR3 consists of 12 residues. CDR3: CASSSGRYGQYF. CDR3 in DNA: TGTGCCAGCAGTTCAGGCCGGTACGGGCAGTACTTC.

The CDR3 loop reads CASSPERYGYTF. CDR3 coding DNA: TGTGCCAGCAGCCCTGAGAGGTATGGCTACACCTTC. The chain combines TRBV11-2 with TRBJ1-2, with D hard to call. Trimming cost V 5 bases and J 5 bases, with 9 bases left between them. The CDR3 has 12 residues. Germline assignment: CDR1 SGHAT and CDR2 FQNNGV.

The J gene is TRBJ2-1, the V gene TRBV6-6, with D perhaps TRBD1 or TRBD2 (6 bases each). The CDR3 has 14 residues. V lost 3 bases to trimming and J lost 3 bases, with 9 bases between them. Germline lookup yields CDR1 MNHNY and CDR2 SVGAGI (reference sequence). The CDR3 spells CASSYRGDYNEQFF. CDR3 coding DNA: TGTGCCAGCAGTTATAGGGGGGACTACAATGAGCAGTTCTTC.

The chain combines TRBV18 with TRBJ2-2, with TRBD1 matching over 7 bases. The CDR3 extends over 17 amino acids. The V segment lost 6 bases and the J segment 2 bases; nucleotides outside the gene matches: 12. Germline CDR1 reads KGHSH; CDR2 reads LQKENI. The CDR3 DNA sequence: TGTGCCAGCTCCCTGACAGGGCAGCCAATAAACACCGGGGAGCTGTTTTTT. Translated, it gives CASSLTGQPINTGELFF.

In its sample, this clone was seen a few times. The rearrangement joins TRBV6-1 to TRBJ1-6; TRBD1 matches 8 bases. Per germline, CDR1 MNHNS and CDR2 SASEGT. The CDR3 runs to 14 residues. Unmatched junction bases numbered 4, after V lost 4 bases and J lost 8 bases. The CDR3 sequence: CASSAGQGYSPLHF. The CDR3 bases are TGTGCCAGCAGTGCTGGACAGGGCTATTCACCCCTCCACTTT.

V is TRBV6-2 or TRBV6-3 and J is TRBJ2-7; 9 bases align to TRBD1. The germline V gene has CDR1 MNHEY and CDR2 SVGEGT. The CDR3 is 14 amino acids. The V and J ends lost 2 bases and 5 bases, in that order; junction bases with no gene match: 4. The CDR3 loop reads CASSYGTGFNEQYF. The CDR3 DNA is TGTGCCAGCAGTTACGGGACAGGGTTTAACGAGCAGTACTTC.

The chain carries TRBV24-1 and TRBJ2-2; 16 bases fit TRBD2. After removal of 9 bases from V and 4 bases from J, the junction contained 16 bases not matched to a gene. CDR1 KGHDR and CDR2 SFDVKD come from the germline V gene. This CDR3 comprises 20 residues. The CDR3 protein is CATFSPGLAGGRGSTGELFF. The CDR3 nucleotides are TGTGCCACCTTCTCACCGGGACTAGCGGGGGGGCGAGGCAGCACCGGGGAGCTGTTTTTT.

V is TRBV6-1 and J is TRBJ2-1; D is unresolved. The V gene lost 6 bases and the J gene lost 6 bases, with 9 bases spanning the gap. The CDR3 is 12 amino acids. Germline CDR1 and CDR2: MNHNS and SASEGT. The CDR3 bases are TGTGCCAGCAGCCTTTACAGCAATGAGCAGTTCTTC. Translation: CASSLYSNEQFF.

The rearrangement uses TRBV20-1 and TRBJ1-2; D is uncertain. Per germline, CDR1 DFQATT and CDR2 SNEGSKA (reference sequence). The CDR3 is 14 residues long. V lost 5 bases to trimming and J lost 2 bases, with 15 bases between them. CDR3 loop: CSAFPHDGNYGYTF. CDR3 sequence (DNA): TGCAGTGCTTTTCCGCATGACGGCAACTATGGCTACACCTTC.

This clone showed up many times. The same CDR3 also results from other DNA sequences found in this sample. The chain employs TRBV27 and TRBJ1-2; D not resolved. Trimming removed 6 bases from V and 1 base from J, with 9 bases in between. Germline CDR1 and CDR2: MNHEY and SMNVEV (reference sequence). There are 13 residues in the CDR3. CDR3 in amino acids: CASSFEGNYGYTF. The CDR3 region has the DNA TGTGCCAGCAGCTTCGAGGGTAACTATGGCTACACCTTC.

The chain carries TRBV6-5 and TRBJ2-7; TRBD1 aligns across 9 bases. CDR3 length equals 17 residues. Trimming removed 2 bases from V and 4 bases from J; junction bases left unmatched: 12. The germline V gene has CDR1 MNHEY and CDR2 SVGAGI. CDR3 sequence reads: CASSYRGGQGVSYEQYF. The CDR3 nucleotides read TGTGCCAGCAGTTACCGTGGGGGACAGGGAGTCTCTTACGAGCAGTACTTC.

This clone was observed a few times. The chain recombines TRBV28 with TRBJ1-2; D might be TRBD1 (5 bases). The CDR3 is 13 residues long. CDR1 is MDHEN, CDR2 SYDVKM, per germline. Deletions cut 4 bases from V and 5 bases from J, with 11 bases between. CDR3 sequence (DNA): TGTGCCAGCAGTTCGGGGCGACGGTATGGCTACACCTTC. Translation gives CASSSGRRYGYTF.

The V call is TRBV20-1, the J call TRBJ2-5; unclear D gene. Germline lookup yields CDR1 DFQATT and CDR2 SNEGSKA (reference sequence). V was clipped by 6 bases and J by 5 bases, with 16 bases between them. CDR3 size: 13 residues. The CDR3 is CSAKAPMWETQYF. The CDR3 nucleotides read TGCAGTGCCAAGGCCCCCATGTGGGAGACCCAGTACTTC.

This clone came up a few times. The chain employs TRBV7-9 and TRBJ2-7, with D maybe TRBD2 (5 bases). Between the trimmed V and J ends, which lost 8 bases and 1 base, there was a span of 9 bases. The length of the CDR3 is 12 residues. The V gene's germline CDR1 is SEHNR and CDR2 FQNEAQ (reference sequence). The CDR3 region is CASGGASYEQYF. In DNA, the CDR3 is TGTGCCAGCGGAGGAGCTTCCTACGAGCAGTACTTC. The full variable domain, with the rest looked up from reference TRBV7-9 and TRBJ2-7, is DTGVSQNPRHKITKRGQNVTFRCDPISEHNRLYWYRQTLGQGPEFLTYFQNEAQLEKSRLLSDRFSAERPKGSFSTLEIQRTEQGDSAMYLCASGGASYEQYFGPGTRLTVT.

The chain employs TRBV7-3 and TRBJ2-2; D not certain. V was clipped by 4 bases and J by 5 bases, with 11 bases between them. Per germline, CDR1 SGHTA and CDR2 FQGTGA. The CDR3 has 14 residues. This CDR3 is CASSSNIITGELFF. CDR3 DNA: TGTGCCAGCAGCTCCAATATTATTACCGGGGAGCTGTTTTTT.

The J gene is TRBJ1-2, the V gene TRBV6-1, with no clear D. Trimming pared 10 bases from V and 4 bases from J, leaving 16 bases between. CDR1 and CDR2 from the germline V gene are MNHNS and SASEGT. This CDR3 spans 13 amino acids. CDR3 sequence reads: CAIPPPTSYGYTF. The DNA of the CDR3 is TGTGCCATCCCACCGCCGACCTCCTATGGCTACACCTTC.

This clone is a singleton in its sample. The V and J genes are TRBV20-1 and TRBJ2-7, with D hard to call. The V and J ends lost 4 bases and 0 bases respectively, with 10 bases between them. This CDR3 region has 13 residues. Germline loops: CDR1 DFQATT, CDR2 SNEGSKA (reference sequence). The DNA of the CDR3 is TGCAGTGCTAATTTAGACGGCTCCTACGAGCAGTACTTC. Encoded protein: CSANLDGSYEQYF.

This clone was detected a few times. The CDR3 loop reads CALSAGGQLYGYTF. DNA of the CDR3: TGTGCCCTCTCTGCGGGGGGCCAGCTCTATGGCTACACCTTC. The chain combines TRBV28 with TRBJ1-2; the D gene is possibly TRBD1 (6 bases). Trimming stripped 11 bases from V and 4 bases from J, with 20 bases between. This CDR3 region has 14 residues. Germline V gene sequence: CDR1 MDHEN, CDR2 SYDVKM.

This rearrangement joins TRBV11-2 to TRBJ1-2; D is uncertain. This CDR3 is 12 amino acids long. The V end was cut by 1 base, the J end by 4 bases, with 4 bases between. Germline CDR1 is SGHAT and CDR2 is FQNNGV. CDR3 loop: CASSLVSYGYTF. The CDR3 DNA sequence: TGTGCCAGCAGCTTAGTGAGCTATGGCTACACCTTC.